This TCR beta chain appears in the sequencing data of a study of blood T cell repertoires in COVID-19. Authors' data handling: Amplification of reference gene primers was used by the study to estimate nucleated cell counts. Assay used: immunoSEQ multiplex PCR; TCRdb lists only in-frame clones, some missing. V and J calls and clone size come straight from that table; D and trimming were deduced from the DNA. The sample has 400,000 to 550,000 clones; roughly nine tenths are singletons. The study assigned cohorts using participant-reported clinical history. The sample comprised PBMCs or T cells enriched from blood (not recorded which). The origin of this receptor is a young woman with acute COVID-19.

CDR3 loop: CASSPAAAPYEQYF. CDR3 coding DNA: TGTGCCAGCAGCCCTGCGGCGGCCCCCTACGAGCAGTACTTC. The chain has TRBV7-9 and TRBJ2-7; D uncertain. Germline CDR1 and CDR2: SEHNR and FQNEAQ (reference sequence). The CDR3 consists of 14 residues. V was shortened by 5 bases and J by 2 bases, with 13 bases between the two germline ends.